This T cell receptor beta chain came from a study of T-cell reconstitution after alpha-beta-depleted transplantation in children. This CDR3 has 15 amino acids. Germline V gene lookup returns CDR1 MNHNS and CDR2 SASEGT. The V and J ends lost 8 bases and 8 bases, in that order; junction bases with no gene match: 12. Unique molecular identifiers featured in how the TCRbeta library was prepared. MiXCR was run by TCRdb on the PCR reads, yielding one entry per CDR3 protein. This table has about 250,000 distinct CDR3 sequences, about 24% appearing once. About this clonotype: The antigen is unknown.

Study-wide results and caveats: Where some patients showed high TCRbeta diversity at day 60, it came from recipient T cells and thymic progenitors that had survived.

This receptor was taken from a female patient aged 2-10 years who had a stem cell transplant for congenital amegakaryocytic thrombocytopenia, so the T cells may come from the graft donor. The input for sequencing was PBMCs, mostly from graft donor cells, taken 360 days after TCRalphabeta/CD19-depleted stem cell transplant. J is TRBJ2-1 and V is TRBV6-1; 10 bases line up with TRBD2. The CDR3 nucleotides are TGTGCCAGCGTGGGGGCTAGCGGGAGTTTCGATGAGCAGTTCTTC. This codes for CASVGASGSFDEQFF.